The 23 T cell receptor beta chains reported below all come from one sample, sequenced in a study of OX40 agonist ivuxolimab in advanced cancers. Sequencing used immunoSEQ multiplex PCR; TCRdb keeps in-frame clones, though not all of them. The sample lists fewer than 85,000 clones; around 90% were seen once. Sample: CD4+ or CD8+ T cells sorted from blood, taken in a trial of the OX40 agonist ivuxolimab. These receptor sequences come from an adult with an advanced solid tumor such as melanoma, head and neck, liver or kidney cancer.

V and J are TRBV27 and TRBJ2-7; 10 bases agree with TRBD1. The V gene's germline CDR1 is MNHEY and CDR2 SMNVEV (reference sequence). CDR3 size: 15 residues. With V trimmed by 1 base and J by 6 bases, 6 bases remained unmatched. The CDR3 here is CASSLLGQGRGEQYF. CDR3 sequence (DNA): TGTGCCAGCAGTTTATTGGGACAGGGGAGAGGCGAGCAGTACTTC.

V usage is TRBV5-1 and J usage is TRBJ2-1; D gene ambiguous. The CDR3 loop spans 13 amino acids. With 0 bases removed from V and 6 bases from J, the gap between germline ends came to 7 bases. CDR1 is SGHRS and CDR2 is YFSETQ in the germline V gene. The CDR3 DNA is TGCGCCAGCAGCTTGGCCCAGATCAATGAGCAGTTCTTC. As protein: CASSLAQINEQFF. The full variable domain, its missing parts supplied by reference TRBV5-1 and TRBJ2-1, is KAGVTQTPRYLIKTRGQQVTLSCSPISGHRSVSWYQQTPGQGLQFLFEYFSETQRNKGNFPGRFSGRQFSNSRSEMNVSTLELGDSALYLCASSLAQINEQFFGPGTRLTVL.

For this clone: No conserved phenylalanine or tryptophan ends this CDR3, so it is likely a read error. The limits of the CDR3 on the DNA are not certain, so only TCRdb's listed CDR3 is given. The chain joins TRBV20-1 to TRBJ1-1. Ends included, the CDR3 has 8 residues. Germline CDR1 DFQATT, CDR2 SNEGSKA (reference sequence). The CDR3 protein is CSALRGAP.

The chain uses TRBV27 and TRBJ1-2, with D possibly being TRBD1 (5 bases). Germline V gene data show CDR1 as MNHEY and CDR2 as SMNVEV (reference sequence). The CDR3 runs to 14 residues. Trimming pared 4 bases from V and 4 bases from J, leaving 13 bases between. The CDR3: CASSSAGRSYGYTF. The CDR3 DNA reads TGTGCCAGCAGTTCGGCAGGGAGGAGCTATGGCTACACCTTC.

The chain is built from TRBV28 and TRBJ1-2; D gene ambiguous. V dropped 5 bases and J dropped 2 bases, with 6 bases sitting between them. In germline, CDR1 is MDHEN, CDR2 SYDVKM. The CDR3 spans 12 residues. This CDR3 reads CASSRVNYGYTF. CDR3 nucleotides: TGTGCCAGCAGTCGGGTAAACTATGGCTACACCTTC.

CDR3 residues: CASSPSLPSGQSYEQYF. The CDR3 DNA is TGTGCCAGCAGCCCAAGCCTACCTAGCGGGCAGTCCTACGAGCAGTACTTC. The chain combines TRBV11-2 with TRBJ2-7; 8 nucleotides agree with TRBD2. Germline values: CDR1 SGHAT, CDR2 FQNNGV. V lost 5 bases and J lost 1; bases outside the gene matches: 13. This CDR3 spans 17 amino acids.

In nucleotides, the CDR3 is TGTGCCAGCAGCCAACGACTAGCGCCCCAGAAAGCGGATACGCAGTATTTT. It specifies CASSQRLAPQKADTQYF. This chain uses TRBV7-2 with TRBJ2-3, with 8 bases fitting TRBD2. The CDR3 spans 17 residues. Per the germline V gene, CDR1 is SGHTA and CDR2 is FQGNSA. Unmatched junction bases numbered 16, after V lost 5 bases and J lost 6 bases.

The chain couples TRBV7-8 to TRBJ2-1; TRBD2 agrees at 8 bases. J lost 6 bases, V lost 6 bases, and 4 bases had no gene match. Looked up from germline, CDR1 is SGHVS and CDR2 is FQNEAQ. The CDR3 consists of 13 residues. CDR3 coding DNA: TGTGCCAGCAGTCGGACTAGCAGCAATGAGCAGTTCTTC. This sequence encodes CASSRTSSNEQFF.

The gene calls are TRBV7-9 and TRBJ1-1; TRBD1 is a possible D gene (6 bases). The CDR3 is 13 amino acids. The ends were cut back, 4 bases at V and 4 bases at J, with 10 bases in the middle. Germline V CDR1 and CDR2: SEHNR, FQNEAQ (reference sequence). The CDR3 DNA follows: TGTGCCAGCAGCTGGGGGGGCAGCACTGAAGCTTTCTTT. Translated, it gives CASSWGGSTEAFF.

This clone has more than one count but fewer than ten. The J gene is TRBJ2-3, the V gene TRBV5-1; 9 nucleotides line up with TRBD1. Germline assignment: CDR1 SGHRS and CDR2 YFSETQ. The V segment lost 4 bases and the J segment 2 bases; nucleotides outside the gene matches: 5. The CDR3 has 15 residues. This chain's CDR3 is CASSAGQGNTDTQYF. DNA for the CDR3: TGCGCCAGCAGCGCTGGACAGGGGAACACAGATACGCAGTATTTT.

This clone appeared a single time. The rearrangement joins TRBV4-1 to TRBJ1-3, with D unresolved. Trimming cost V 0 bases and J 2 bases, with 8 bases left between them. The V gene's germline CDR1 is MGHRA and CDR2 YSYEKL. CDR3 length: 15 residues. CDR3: CASSQDGLAGNTIYF. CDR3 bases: TGCGCCAGCAGCCAAGACGGTTTAGCTGGAAACACCATATATTTT.

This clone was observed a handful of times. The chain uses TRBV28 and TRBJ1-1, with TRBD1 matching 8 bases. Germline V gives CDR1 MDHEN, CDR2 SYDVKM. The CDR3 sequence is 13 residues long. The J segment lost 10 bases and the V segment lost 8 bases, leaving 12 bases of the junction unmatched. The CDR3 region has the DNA TGTGCCAGCCGGGGTCAGGGGGCGTTAGGAGCTTTCTTT. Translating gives CASRGQGALGAFF.

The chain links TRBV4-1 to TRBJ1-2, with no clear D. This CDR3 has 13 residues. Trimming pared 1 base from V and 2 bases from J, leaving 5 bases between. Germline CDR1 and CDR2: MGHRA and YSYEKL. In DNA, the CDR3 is TGCGCCAGCAGCCAAGGCGGGAACTATGGCTACACCTTC. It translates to CASSQGGNYGYTF.

CDR3: CASSSPGTSGLTDTQYF. CDR3 bases: TGTGCCAGCAGCTCCCCCGGGACTAGCGGACTCACAGATACGCAGTATTTT. The J gene is TRBJ2-3, the V gene TRBV7-3; 11 nucleotides line up with TRBD2. The CDR3 runs to 17 residues. V lost 4 bases to trimming and J lost 2 bases; unmatched junction nucleotides: 8. Per the germline V gene, CDR1 is SGHTA and CDR2 is FQGTGA.

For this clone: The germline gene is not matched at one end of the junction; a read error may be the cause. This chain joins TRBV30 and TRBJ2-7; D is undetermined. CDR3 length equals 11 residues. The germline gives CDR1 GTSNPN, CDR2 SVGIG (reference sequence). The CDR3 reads CARSSAYERYF. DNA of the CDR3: TGTGCCCGGAGTTCGGCCTACGAGCGGTACTTC.

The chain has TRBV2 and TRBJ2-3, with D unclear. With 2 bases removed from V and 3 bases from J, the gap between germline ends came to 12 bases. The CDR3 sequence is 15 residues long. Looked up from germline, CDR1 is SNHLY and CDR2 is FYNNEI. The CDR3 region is CASSETGLITDTQYF. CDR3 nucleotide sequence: TGTGCCAGCAGTGAAACCGGGCTCATTACAGATACGCAGTATTTT.

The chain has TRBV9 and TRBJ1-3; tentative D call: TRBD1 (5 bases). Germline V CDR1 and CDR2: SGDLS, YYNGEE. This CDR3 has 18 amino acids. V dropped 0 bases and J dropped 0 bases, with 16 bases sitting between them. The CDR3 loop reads CASSVATQDISSGNTIYF. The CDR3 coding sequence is TGTGCCAGCAGCGTAGCCACACAGGATATTAGCTCTGGAAACACCATATATTTT.

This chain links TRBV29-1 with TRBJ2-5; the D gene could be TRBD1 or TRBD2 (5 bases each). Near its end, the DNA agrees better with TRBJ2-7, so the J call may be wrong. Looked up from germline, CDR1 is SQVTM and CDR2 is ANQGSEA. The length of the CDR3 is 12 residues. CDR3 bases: TGCAGCGTTGAGTTGGGGGCCTACGAGCAGTACTTC. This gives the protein CSVELGAYEQYF.

The DNA for the CDR3 is TGTGCCAGCAGCTTAGGTCGCCAGTTTGGCTACACCTTC. Translating gives CASSLGRQFGYTF. The chain combines TRBV11-2 with TRBJ1-2, with no clear D. V was trimmed by 1 base and J by 7 bases, leaving 10 bases between them. The germline gives CDR1 SGHAT, CDR2 FQNNGV. The CDR3 covers 13 residues.

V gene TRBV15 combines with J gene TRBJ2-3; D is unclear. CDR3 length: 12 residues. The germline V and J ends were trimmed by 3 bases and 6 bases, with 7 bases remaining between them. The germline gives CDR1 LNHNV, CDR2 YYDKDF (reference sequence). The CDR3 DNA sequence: TGTGCCACCAGCAGGAGTAGGGATACGCAGTATTTT. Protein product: CATSRSRDTQYF.

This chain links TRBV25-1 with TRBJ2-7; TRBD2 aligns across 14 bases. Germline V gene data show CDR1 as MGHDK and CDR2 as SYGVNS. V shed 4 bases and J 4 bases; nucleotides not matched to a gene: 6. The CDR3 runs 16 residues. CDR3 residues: CASSALGTSGSYEQYF. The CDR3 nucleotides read TGTGCCAGCAGTGCTCTAGGGACTAGCGGGAGTTACGAGCAGTACTTC.

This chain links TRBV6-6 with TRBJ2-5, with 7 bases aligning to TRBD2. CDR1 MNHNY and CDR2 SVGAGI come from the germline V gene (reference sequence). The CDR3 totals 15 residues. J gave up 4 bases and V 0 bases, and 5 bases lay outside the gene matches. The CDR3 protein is CASSYSGGSLETQYF. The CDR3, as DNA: TGTGCCAGCAGTTACTCTGGCGGGAGTTTAGAGACCCAGTACTTC.

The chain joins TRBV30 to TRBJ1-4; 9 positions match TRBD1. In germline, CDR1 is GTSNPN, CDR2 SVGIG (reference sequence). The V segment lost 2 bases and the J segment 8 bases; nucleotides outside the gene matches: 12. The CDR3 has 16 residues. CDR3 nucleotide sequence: TGTGCCTGGAGTATCCCAACAGGGGGCGCTGGGGAAAAACTGTTTTTT. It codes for CAWSIPTGGAGEKLFF.